The sequence of this T cell receptor beta chain was determined in a study of Tregs in tolerant kidney transplant recipients. Germline loops: CDR1 SEHNR, CDR2 FQNEAQ (reference sequence). The CDR3 loop spans 18 amino acids. The V end lost 2 bases, the J end lost 2 bases, and 19 bases lay between the germline ends. The method was immunoSEQ multiplex PCR; TCRdb's version includes in-frame clones alone and lacks a portion of them. The sample contains some 250,000 clones, roughly 80% of which appear only once. J is TRBJ2-1 and V is TRBV7-9, with D maybe TRBD1 (6 bases). The material sequenced was CD4+ T cells from blood. The sequence was collected from a human donor in good health. The CDR3 loop is CASSLSPGALDTYNEQFF. The DNA of the CDR3 is TGTGCCAGCAGCTTATCCCCAGGGGCGCTTGATACCTACAATGAGCAGTTCTTC.